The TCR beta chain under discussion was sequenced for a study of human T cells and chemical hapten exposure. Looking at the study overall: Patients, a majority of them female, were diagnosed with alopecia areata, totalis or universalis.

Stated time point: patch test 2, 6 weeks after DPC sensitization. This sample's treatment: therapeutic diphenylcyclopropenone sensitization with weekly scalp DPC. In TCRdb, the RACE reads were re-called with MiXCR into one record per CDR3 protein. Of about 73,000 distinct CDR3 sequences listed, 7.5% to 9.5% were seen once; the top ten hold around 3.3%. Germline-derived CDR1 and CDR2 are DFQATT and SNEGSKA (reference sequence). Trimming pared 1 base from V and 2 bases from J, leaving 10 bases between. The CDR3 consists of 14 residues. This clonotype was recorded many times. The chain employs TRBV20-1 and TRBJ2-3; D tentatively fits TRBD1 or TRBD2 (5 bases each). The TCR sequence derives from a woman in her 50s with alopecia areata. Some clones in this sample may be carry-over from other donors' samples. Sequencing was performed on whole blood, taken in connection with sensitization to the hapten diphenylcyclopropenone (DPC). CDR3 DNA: TGCAGTGCTAGAGTGGGGGTAACCACAGATACGCAGTATTTT. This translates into CSARVGVTTDTQYF.